The 8 T cell receptor beta chains below come from one sample, sequenced in a study of shared clonotypes between healthy human individuals. Using immunoSEQ multiplex PCR, the repertoire was profiled, and TCRdb retains in-frame clones only, with some absent. The table shows millions of clones, with about 95% occurring only once. As defined, naive CD8 cells were CD45RO-negative and positively selected for CCR7, with terminally differentiated effector memory CD45RA+ cells excluded. The specimen sequenced was naive CD8+ T cells sorted from blood. These receptors originate from a young man in good health.

This clone is a singleton in its sample. Distinct nucleotide sequences in the sample also encode this CDR3. The rearrangement uses TRBV5-1 and TRBJ2-7, with D unresolved. The CDR3 runs 13 residues. From germline, CDR1 is SGHRS and CDR2 YFSETQ. Trimming shortened V by 0 bases and J by 4 bases, and 8 bases separated the two germline ends. Here the CDR3 reads CASSLGASYEQYF. The CDR3 DNA follows: TGCGCCAGCAGCTTGGGAGCTTCGTACGAGCAGTACTTC. Complete variable domain (other parts from reference TRBV5-1 and TRBJ2-7): KAGVTQTPRYLIKTRGQQVTLSCSPISGHRSVSWYQQTPGQGLQFLFEYFSETQRNKGNFPGRFSGRQFSNSRSEMNVSTLELGDSALYLCASSLGASYEQYFGPGTRLTVT.

This chain connects TRBV5-4 to TRBJ2-1, with 7 bases fitting TRBD2. CDR3 length: 19 residues. Looked up from germline, CDR1 is SGHNT and CDR2 is YYREEE (reference sequence). J was trimmed by 5 bases and V by 1 base; bases with no gene match: 18. The CDR3 is CASSLRDSGFVYNDNEQFF. CDR3 DNA: TGTGCCAGCAGCTTGAGAGATAGCGGGTTCGTCTACAATGACAATGAGCAGTTCTTC.

This clone was picked up one time. This sequence joins TRBV6-5 and TRBJ1-3; a possible D gene is TRBD1 (5 bases). The germline V and J ends were trimmed by 5 bases and 3 bases, with 14 bases remaining between them. The germline gives CDR1 MNHEY, CDR2 SVGAGI. This CDR3 has 15 residues. CDR3 bases: TGTGCCAGCAGTCCCCAGGGATTTCGTGGAAACACCATATATTTT. Translating gives CASSPQGFRGNTIYF.

The V and J genes are TRBV27 and TRBJ2-7, with 9 bases fitting TRBD2. Germline loops: CDR1 MNHEY, CDR2 SMNVEV (reference sequence). The CDR3 sequence is 15 residues long. With 2 bases clipped from V and 2 bases from J, the junction kept 4 bases outside the gene matches. DNA for the CDR3: TGTGCCAGCAGTTTAAGAGCGGGGGGCACCTACGAGCAGTACTTC. Protein sequence: CASSLRAGGTYEQYF.

This sequence joins TRBV15 and TRBJ2-7; D gene ambiguous. CDR3 size: 14 residues. Trimming took 5 bases from V and 3 from J, leaving 14 bases between them. From germline, CDR1 is LNHNV and CDR2 YYDKDF (reference sequence). CDR3 sequence (DNA): TGTGCCACCAGCTCCTCCCAACAGAACTACGAGCAGTACTTC. Translation gives CATSSSQQNYEQYF.

The chain couples TRBV27 to TRBJ1-6; a weak D match, TRBD1 (6 bases). V dropped 6 bases and J dropped 4 bases, with 13 bases sitting between them. The CDR3 consists of 15 residues. Germline lookup yields CDR1 MNHEY and CDR2 SMNVEV (reference sequence). CDR3 sequence reads: CASSARGSYNSPLHF. The CDR3 DNA reads TGTGCCAGCAGCGCTAGGGGGAGTTATAATTCACCCCTCCACTTT.

J is TRBJ2-6 and V is TRBV4-3; a weak D match, TRBD2 (5 bases). Germline V lookup: CDR1 LGHNA, CDR2 YSLEER. Trimming shortened V by 5 bases and J by 2 bases, and 19 bases separated the two germline ends. The CDR3 is 18 residues long. The CDR3 loop reads CASSFQETGLPGANVLTF. In nucleotides, the CDR3 is TGCGCCAGCAGCTTTCAGGAGACGGGATTGCCTGGGGCCAACGTCCTGACTTTC.

The chain carries TRBV5-4 and TRBJ1-2; perhaps TRBD1 as D (6 bases). V was clipped by 4 bases and J by 4 bases, with 11 bases between them. This CDR3 has 13 amino acids. The germline CDR1 and CDR2 sequences are SGHNT and YYREEE (reference sequence). The CDR3 is CASSTGDIYGYTF. Written as DNA, the CDR3 is TGTGCCAGCAGCACCGGGGACATCTATGGCTACACCTTC.